The 11 T cell receptor beta chains presented below share a single source sample, sequenced in a study of blood T cells in healthy people across ages. Alongside a J-beta primer mix, a sample-barcoded 5' primer served in a second PCR lasting 7 to 11 cycles. TCRdb reprocessed the 5' RACE reads via MiXCR and lists one record per CDR3 protein. This table has 1.5 million to 2 million distinct CDR3 sequences, 28% appearing once. Material for sequencing was blood. The receptors were sampled from a woman in her twenties or thirties in good health.

This clonotype has ten or more counts. The chain is built from TRBV12-5 and TRBJ2-7, with a weak D call TRBD2 (5 bases). Trimming removed 6 bases from V and 2 bases from J, with 14 bases in between. CDR3 length: 14 amino acids. Germline loops: CDR1 LGHNT, CDR2 FRNRAP. This CDR3 is CASGVRDPPYEQYF. In DNA form, the CDR3 reads TGTGCTAGTGGAGTACGGGATCCCCCCTACGAGCAGTACTTC. Variable domain in full (rest from reference TRBV12-5 and TRBJ2-7): DARVTQTPRHKVTEMGQEVTMRCQPILGHNTVFWYRQTMMQGLELLAYFRNRAPLDDSGMPKDRFSAEMPDATLATLKIQPSEPRDSAVYFCASGVRDPPYEQYFGPGTRLTVT.

This chain uses TRBV12-5 with TRBJ2-3; 8 bases map to TRBD2. Trimming at V came to 1 base and at J to 6 bases, leaving 6 bases not matched to a gene. CDR1 and CDR2 (germline): LGHNT, FRNRAP. The CDR3 covers 15 residues. The CDR3 sequence is CASGLGSGSADTQYF. For the CDR3, the DNA is TGTGCTAGTGGTTTGGGCAGCGGGAGTGCGGATACGCAGTATTTT.

This clonotype has only a few counts. V is TRBV6-5 and J is TRBJ1-2, with 9 bases lining up with TRBD1. The V segment lost 2 bases and the J segment 7 bases; nucleotides outside the gene matches: 2. Looked up from germline, CDR1 is MNHEY and CDR2 is SVGAGI. The CDR3 length is 13 residues. The CDR3 bases are TGTGCCAGCAGTTACCGGGACAGGGCTGGCTACACCTTC. It yields the protein CASSYRDRAGYTF.

The rearrangement uses TRBV29-1 and TRBJ2-4; TRBD2 is a possible D gene (6 bases). V was clipped by 6 bases and J by 13 bases, with 19 bases between them. Germline V gives CDR1 SQVTM, CDR2 ANQGSEA. This CDR3 comprises 12 residues. CDR3 bases: TGCAGCGTCGGGACTTCCCGAAGGGAGCAGTACTTC. This gives the protein CSVGTSRREQYF.

The chain combines TRBV12-3 or TRBV12-4 with TRBJ2-5; 9 bases agree with TRBD1. V lost 8 bases and J lost 4; bases outside the gene matches: 2. CDR3 length: 12 amino acids. CDR3 residues: CASGQGTETQYF. CDR3 DNA: TGTGCCAGCGGACAGGGGACAGAGACCCAGTACTTC.

This clonotype was recorded once. This chain connects TRBV5-7 to TRBJ2-5; D ambiguous. TRBV5-7 is given ORF status, its function remaining uncertain. CDR3 size: 11 residues. Trimming cost V 4 bases and J 12 bases, with 13 bases left between them. The CDR3 spells CASSECTRKYF. CDR3 sequence (DNA): TGTGCCAGCAGCGAGTGCACAAGGAAGTACTTC.

This clonotype occurred a few times. This chain links TRBV28 with TRBJ2-7; maybe TRBD1 (6 bases). Per the germline V gene, CDR1 is MDHEN and CDR2 is SYDVKM. Trimming shortened V by 7 bases and J by 6 bases, and 19 bases separated the two germline ends. The CDR3 totals 14 residues. In DNA, the CDR3 is TGTGCCAGCACCGAGGCGACAGGAGCCTGCGAGCAGTACTTC. Protein: CASTEATGACEQYF.

On this clonotype: A read error may account for a junction end that differs from germline. V usage is TRBV20-1 and J usage is TRBJ2-7; 10 bases agree with TRBD2. The CDR3 totals 14 residues. The germline CDR1 and CDR2 sequences are DFQATT and SNEGSKA (reference sequence). The CDR3 is CGARTSGQSYEQYF. Here the CDR3 DNA reads TGCGGTGCAAGGACTAGCGGTCAATCCTACGAGCAGTACTTC.

CDR3 sequence (DNA): TGTGCCAGCAGTTTATATGGACTAGCGGGAAACAATGAGCAGTTCTTC. It specifies CASSLYGLAGNNEQFF. The chain uses TRBV27 and TRBJ2-1, with 12 bases lining up with TRBD2. Germline loops: CDR1 MNHEY, CDR2 SMNVEV (reference sequence). This CDR3 comprises 16 residues. With V trimmed by 1 base and J by 5 bases, 3 bases remained unmatched.

This clonotype occurred many times. The V call is TRBV7-2, the J call TRBJ2-7; unclear D gene. Germline V lookup: CDR1 SGHTA, CDR2 FQGNSA. The CDR3 has 13 residues. Trimming took off 0 bases at V and 2 bases at J, with 5 bases between the two ends. This CDR3 reads CASSLAHPYEQYF. CDR3 DNA sequence: TGTGCCAGCAGCTTAGCACACCCCTACGAGCAGTACTTC. Using reference TRBV7-2 and TRBJ2-7 for the parts outside the CDR3, the full variable domain is GAGVSQSPSNKVTEKGKDVELRCDPISGHTALYWYRQSLGQGLEFLIYFQGNSAPDKSGLPSDRFSAERTGGSVSTLTIQRTQQEDSAVYLCASSLAHPYEQYFGPGTRLTVT.

This clonotype came up many times. This chain links TRBV10-3 with TRBJ1-2, with D hard to call. Looked up from germline, CDR1 is ENHRY and CDR2 is SYGVKD. V was trimmed by 6 bases and J by 4 bases, leaving 12 bases between them. CDR3 length: 13 residues. CDR3 in DNA: TGTGCCATCAGCCGGGAACCCTCCTATGGCTACACCTTC. Translating it yields CAISREPSYGYTF.